This T cell receptor beta chain was obtained from a study of cytomegalovirus exposure and HLA in healthy donors. Points from the study as a whole: Later analysis demonstrated an association between a missense DCLRE1C variant and TCR beta V- and J-gene trimming.

Vbeta (60) and Jbeta (13) primers were used in the PCR. Sequencing used immunoSEQ multiplex PCR; TCRdb keeps in-frame clones, though not all of them. The top ten hold 3.2% of the sample, which has under 130,000 clones, roughly three quarters seen once. As concerns this clone: Its target is not known.

Sample: PBMCs. The sequence was obtained from a man aged 25-45 years in good health and CMV-seronegative.

The CDR3 coding sequence is TGTGCCATCAGTGCAGGGTTTAGCTCCTACGAGCAGTACTTC. This gives the protein CAISAGFSSYEQYF. The rearrangement links TRBV10-3 to TRBJ2-7; possible D gene TRBD1, 5 bases. V gave up 4 bases and J gave up 0 bases, with 10 bases separating them. The CDR3 extends over 14 amino acids. Germline lookup yields CDR1 ENHRY and CDR2 SYGVKD.